This T cell receptor (beta chain) was documented in a study of T cells in Graves' hyperthyroidism and ophthalmopathy. As for the study in general: Peripheral blood sampling occurred at initial diagnosis, before any treatment.

Germline lookup yields CDR1 SGHTA and CDR2 FQGNSA. The CDR3 has 16 amino acids. Deletions cut 8 bases from V and 3 bases from J, with 23 bases between. This clonotype appeared many times. The antigen is unknown. Study-wide results and limits: Before onset, by a median of approximately 6.8 months, the model predicted ophthalmopathy. A 13 V-J signature model discriminated ophthalmopathy versus stable hyperthyroidism.

The TCR beta CDR3 regions underwent amplification using RNA transcripts as the source. Primed by the HTBI set, a first-round RT-PCR was run on the TCR CDR3. TCRdb independently ran MiXCR on the multiplex PCR reads; one entry per CDR3 protein. Seen here are around 520,000 distinct CDR3 sequences, 14% observed once, and the top ten hold approximately 15%. Lactation, pregnancy, other autoimmune disease or uncontrolled infection excluded patients. The chain uses TRBV7-2 and TRBJ2-7, with a tentative D call TRBD2 (5 bases). The TCR comes from a middle-aged woman with Graves' hyperthyroidism. Sequencing input: blood. The CDR3 sequence: CASHIRGEGSYYEQYF. The CDR3 DNA reads TGTGCCAGCCACATAAGAGGAGAGGGCTCCTACTACGAGCAGTACTTC.